These T cell receptor beta chains were read from a single sample in a study of blood T cell repertoires in COVID-19. Some clones are missing from TCRdb's copy, which holds only in-frame ones; the method was immunoSEQ multiplex PCR. The table has about 59,000 clones, roughly nine tenths seen once. Sequenced: peripheral blood. The receptors were sampled from a human donor in a cohort sampled during active COVID-19. CDR3s include the opening cysteine and the closing phenylalanine or tryptophan. D genes are given only for firm matches. The size entry is marked missing in some rows and otherwise reads once, few, many or a size class.

J gene: TRBJ2-3
V gene: TRBV5-1
clone size: NA
D gene: TRBD1
CDR3 DNA: TGCGCCAGCAGTGTAATGGACAGGGAGACAGATACGCAGTATTTT
CDR3 protein: CASSVMDRETDTQYF

J gene: TRBJ2-2
V gene: TRBV4-1
clone size: NA
D gene: NA
CDR3 DNA: TGCGCCAGCAGCCAAGATATACGGGGAAGCGGGGAGCTGTTTTTT
CDR3 protein: CASSQDIRGSGELFF

J gene: TRBJ2-7
V gene: TRBV7-3
clone size: NA
D gene: TRBD1
CDR3 DNA: TGTGCCAGCAGCTTAGGACAGGGAACCTACGAGCAGTACTTC
CDR3 protein: CASSLGQGTYEQYF

J gene: TRBJ2-7
V gene: TRBV4-1
clone size: NA
D gene: NA
CDR3 DNA: TGCGCCAGCAGCCAAACTACAGGGTTGTCTCCCTACGAGCAGTACTTC
CDR3 protein: CASSQTTGLSPYEQYF

J gene: TRBJ2-2
V gene: TRBV5-1
clone size: NA
D gene: NA
CDR3 DNA: TGCGCCAGCAGTTGGAGCGGGAACACCGGGGAGCTGTTTTTT
CDR3 protein: CASSWSGNTGELFF

J gene: TRBJ2-7
V gene: TRBV7-9
clone size: NA
D gene: NA
CDR3 DNA: TGTGCCAGCAGCTTAGACAGAGGAGCGGAATGGGCCTACGAGCAGTACTTC
CDR3 protein: CASSLDRGAEWAYEQYF

J gene: TRBJ2-4
V gene: TRBV5-4
clone size: NA
D gene: NA
CDR3 DNA: TGTGCCAGCAGCGGACAGCAAAACATTCAGTACTTC
CDR3 protein: CASSGQQNIQYF

J gene: TRBJ2-1
V gene: TRBV5-1
clone size: NA
D gene: TRBD1
CDR3 DNA: TGCGCCAGCAGACCGCAGGGGGTTTCCTACAATGAGCAGTTCTTC
CDR3 protein: CASRPQGVSYNEQFF

J gene: TRBJ1-2
V gene: TRBV4-1
clone size: NA
D gene: NA
CDR3 DNA: TGCGCCAGCAGCCGAAACAGGGATGCGGTTGTTGGCTACACCTTC
CDR3 protein: CASSRNRDAVVGYTF

J gene: TRBJ1-1
V gene: TRBV18
clone size: NA
D gene: TRBD1
CDR3 DNA: TGTGCCAGCTCGTTCAGGGGGCAGGGTACTGAAGCTTTCTTT
CDR3 protein: CASSFRGQGTEAFF

J gene: TRBJ2-7
V gene: TRBV5-1
clone size: NA
D gene: NA
CDR3 DNA: TGCGCCAGCAGGCCCGTGGCCCTCTACGAGCAGTACTTC
CDR3 protein: CASRPVALYEQYF

J gene: TRBJ2-1
V gene: TRBV5-1
clone size: NA
D gene: TRBD1
CDR3 DNA: TGCGCCAGCAGCTCCGACAGGGGGGACGATGAGCAGTTCTTC
CDR3 protein: CASSSDRGDDEQFF

J gene: TRBJ2-5
V gene: TRBV2
clone size: NA
D gene: TRBD2
CDR3 DNA: TGTGCCAGCCCGAGGGGGACTAGCGGGAGTGAGGGGGAGACCCAGTACTTC
CDR3 protein: CASPRGTSGSEGETQYF

J gene: TRBJ2-1
V gene: TRBV6-1
clone size: NA
D gene: TRBD2
CDR3 DNA: TGTGCCAGCAGTAAAGAGGTTTTAGGACTAGCGGCATACAATGAGCAGTTCTTC
CDR3 protein: CASSKEVLGLAAYNEQFF

J gene: TRBJ2-7
V gene: TRBV5-1
clone size: NA
D gene: TRBD1
CDR3 DNA: TGCGCCAGCAGTCGTCCGGGACAGGGGGCGCGTTCCTACGAGCAGTACTTC
CDR3 protein: CASSRPGQGARSYEQYF

J gene: TRBJ1-5
V gene: TRBV6-2/TRBV6-3
clone size: NA
D gene: TRBD1
CDR3 DNA: TGTGCCAGCAGTTACTCTTGGGACAGGACCGGGCCCCAGCATTTT
CDR3 protein: CASSYSWDRTGPQHF

J gene: TRBJ2-2
V gene: TRBV6-9
clone size: NA
D gene: TRBD1
CDR3 DNA: TGTGCCAGCACCGACGGGGGACAGGGGGTCACCGGGGAGCTGTTTTTT
CDR3 protein: CASTDGGQGVTGELFF

J gene: TRBJ1-2
V gene: TRBV19
clone size: NA
D gene: NA
CDR3 DNA: TGTGCCAGTAGTATAGAGGGCCTCCTGGGCTACACCTTC
CDR3 protein: CASSIEGLLGYTF

J gene: TRBJ1-1
V gene: TRBV3-1/TRBV3-2
clone size: few
D gene: NA
CDR3 DNA: TGTGCCAGCAGCCAGTCTTATTTGGAGGCTGAAGCTTTCTTT
CDR3 protein: CASSQSYLEAEAFF

J gene: TRBJ1-1
V gene: TRBV30
clone size: NA
D gene: NA
CDR3 DNA: TGTGCCTGGAGTGTGGAGAGAGTTGTGAACACTGAAGCTTTCTTT
CDR3 protein: CAWSVERVVNTEAFF

J gene: TRBJ2-7
V gene: TRBV4-1
clone size: NA
D gene: NA
CDR3 DNA: TGCGCCAGCAGCCAAGGTGGGGGGGCGTCCCACGAGCAGTACTTC
CDR3 protein: CASSQGGGASHEQYF

J gene: TRBJ1-5
V gene: TRBV7-9
clone size: few
D gene: NA
CDR3 DNA: TGTGCCAGCAGCTTTACAGGTGGCAATCAGCCCCAGCATTTT
CDR3 protein: CASSFTGGNQPQHF

J gene: TRBJ2-7
V gene: TRBV3-1/TRBV3-2
clone size: NA
D gene: NA
CDR3 DNA: TGTGCCAGCAGCCAAGGGGCAGCCTACGAGCAGTACTTC
CDR3 protein: CASSQGAAYEQYF

J gene: TRBJ2-7
V gene: TRBV18
clone size: NA
D gene: TRBD2
CDR3 DNA: TGTGCCAGCTCACCAGGGAGTAGAGGGCGGGGGTCGGCGTACGAGCAGTACTTC
CDR3 protein: CASSPGSRGRGSAYEQYF

J gene: TRBJ2-7
V gene: TRBV5-1
clone size: NA
D gene: TRBD1
CDR3 DNA: TGCGCCAGCAGCGCGGGACAGGGGGCCCACGAGCAGTACTTC
CDR3 protein: CASSAGQGAHEQYF

J gene: TRBJ2-7
V gene: TRBV9
clone size: NA
D gene: TRBD2
CDR3 DNA: TGTGCCAGCAGCGCCGGGACTAGCGGGAGTCTGGGGTTC
CDR3 protein: CASSAGTSGSLGF

J gene: TRBJ2-7
V gene: TRBV9
clone size: NA
D gene: NA
CDR3 DNA: TGTGCCAGCAGCGTAGGAACTAACTACGAGCAGTACTTC
CDR3 protein: CASSVGTNYEQYF

J gene: TRBJ2-7
V gene: TRBV5-1
clone size: NA
D gene: TRBD1
CDR3 DNA: TGCGCCAGCAGCTTGGGGGACAGGGGGCGCGAGCAGTACTTC
CDR3 protein: CASSLGDRGREQYF

J gene: TRBJ2-1
V gene: TRBV6-1
clone size: NA
D gene: NA
CDR3 DNA: TGTGCCAGCAGTGGTCAGCGGGCCCGCTCCTACAATGAGCAGTTCTTC
CDR3 protein: CASSGQRARSYNEQFF

J gene: TRBJ2-1
V gene: TRBV7-8
clone size: NA
D gene: TRBD1
CDR3 DNA: TGTGCCAGCAGCTTAGCCTTGGGACAGGGGGCGGACAATGAGCAGTTCTTC
CDR3 protein: CASSLALGQGADNEQFF

J gene: TRBJ2-7
V gene: TRBV28
clone size: NA
D gene: NA
CDR3 DNA: TGTGCCAGCAGCCCCCCCAACCTGAGCTCCTACGAGCAGTACTTC
CDR3 protein: CASSPPNLSSYEQYF

J gene: TRBJ2-3
V gene: TRBV28
clone size: NA
D gene: TRBD2
CDR3 DNA: TGTGCCAGCAGTTTTAGCGGGTACTACACAGATACGCAGTATTTT
CDR3 protein: CASSFSGYYTDTQYF

J gene: TRBJ2-3
V gene: TRBV15
clone size: NA
D gene: TRBD1
CDR3 DNA: TGTGCCACCAGTAAACGGACAGGGGGGATAGATACGCAGTATTTT
CDR3 protein: CATSKRTGGIDTQYF

J gene: TRBJ2-2
V gene: TRBV7-9
clone size: once
D gene: TRBD2
CDR3 DNA: TGTGCCAGCAGCTTTTCTCCCGGGACTAGCAGTCGGGGGGAGCTGTTTTTT
CDR3 protein: CASSFSPGTSSRGELFF

J gene: TRBJ2-6
V gene: TRBV4-2
clone size: NA
D gene: TRBD2
CDR3 DNA: TGTGCCAGCAGCCAAGGCGGGAGCTCTGGGGCCAACGTCCTGACTTTC
CDR3 protein: CASSQGGSSGANVLTF

J gene: TRBJ2-2
V gene: TRBV29-1
clone size: NA
D gene: NA
CDR3 DNA: TGCAGCGTGCAGGGGGGCGCAACAATAGAGCTGTTTTTT
CDR3 protein: CSVQGGATIELFF

J gene: TRBJ2-2
V gene: TRBV7-3
clone size: NA
D gene: NA
CDR3 DNA: TGTGCCAGCAGCTTATATCAAGCCACCGGGGAGCTGTTTTTT
CDR3 protein: CASSLYQATGELFF

J gene: TRBJ1-2
V gene: TRBV24-1
clone size: medium-sized
D gene: NA
CDR3 DNA: TGTGCCACCAAATCGGACTATGGCTACACCTTC
CDR3 protein: CATKSDYGYTF

J gene: TRBJ2-3
V gene: TRBV19
clone size: once
D gene: TRBD2
CDR3 DNA: TGTGCCAGTAGTGATACAGCGGGAGGGCCAAGGAATACGCAGTATTTT
CDR3 protein: CASSDTAGGPRNTQYF

J gene: TRBJ2-5
V gene: TRBV7-3
clone size: NA
D gene: NA
CDR3 DNA: TGTGCCAGCAGCCTCACAGGGTACGAGACCCAGTACTTC
CDR3 protein: CASSLTGYETQYF

J gene: TRBJ1-2
V gene: TRBV6-5
clone size: NA
D gene: NA
CDR3 DNA: TGTGCCAGCAGTTACCTAACTGTGGGGGCTTGGTATGGCTACACCTTC
CDR3 protein: CASSYLTVGAWYGYTF

J gene: TRBJ1-1
V gene: TRBV28
clone size: NA
D gene: TRBD1
CDR3 DNA: TGTGCCAGCAGTCCACGGACAGGGGCCACTGAAGCTTTCTTT
CDR3 protein: CASSPRTGATEAFF

J gene: TRBJ1-1
V gene: TRBV2
clone size: few
D gene: TRBD1
CDR3 DNA: TGTGCCAGCAGTGAAAACTTGTACGGGACAGCAAAATTGAGAGCTTTCTTT
CDR3 protein: CASSENLYGTAKLRAFF

J gene: TRBJ2-7
V gene: TRBV3-1/TRBV3-2
clone size: NA
D gene: TRBD2
CDR3 DNA: TGTGCCAGCAGCCAAGGATTAGCGGGAGGGGGGTACGAGCAGTACTTC
CDR3 protein: CASSQGLAGGGYEQYF

J gene: TRBJ2-7
V gene: TRBV5-1
clone size: once
D gene: NA
CDR3 DNA: TGCGCCAGCAGCTTGGAACAGCAACCTTACGAGCAGTACTTC
CDR3 protein: CASSLEQQPYEQYF

J gene: TRBJ1-1
V gene: TRBV9
clone size: once
D gene: TRBD1
CDR3 DNA: TGTGCCAGCAGCAAGACCCAGGGGGCTGGGATGAACACTGAAGCTTTCTTT
CDR3 protein: CASSKTQGAGMNTEAFF

J gene: TRBJ2-1
V gene: TRBV3-1/TRBV3-2
clone size: NA
D gene: NA
CDR3 DNA: TGTGCCAGCAGCCGCCGAGCCGGGGGAGGTGAGCAGTTCTTC
CDR3 protein: CASSRRAGGGEQFF

J gene: TRBJ2-7
V gene: TRBV4-1
clone size: once
D gene: NA
CDR3 DNA: TGCGCCAGCAGCCGAGCAACAGGGTTTCGCTCCTACGAGCAGTACTTC
CDR3 protein: CASSRATGFRSYEQYF

J gene: TRBJ1-2
V gene: TRBV28
clone size: NA
D gene: NA
CDR3 DNA: TGTGCCAGCAGTTTCCCGGAGGTAGCTAACTATGGCTACACCTTC
CDR3 protein: CASSFPEVANYGYTF

J gene: TRBJ1-5
V gene: TRBV3-1/TRBV3-2
clone size: NA
D gene: TRBD1
CDR3 DNA: TGTGCCAGCAGCACCCGGACAGGAAGTCAGCCCCAGCATTTT
CDR3 protein: CASSTRTGSQPQHF

J gene: TRBJ2-3
V gene: TRBV14
clone size: NA
D gene: TRBD2
CDR3 DNA: TGTGCCAGCAGTCGGGGACTAGCGGGTTCAGATACGCAGTATTTT
CDR3 protein: CASSRGLAGSDTQYF

J gene: TRBJ1-6
V gene: TRBV7-9
clone size: NA
D gene: TRBD1
CDR3 DNA: TGTGCCAGCAGCGTACCGGGACAGCCCAGAGGGGGTTCACCCCTCCACTTT
CDR3 protein: CASSVPGQPRGGSPLHF

J gene: TRBJ1-2
V gene: TRBV20-1
clone size: NA
D gene: TRBD1
CDR3 DNA: TGCAGTGCTAGTCAGTCCGGGGCAGGGGGCATCCTGGTCTATGGCTACACCTTC
CDR3 protein: CSASQSGAGGILVYGYTF

J gene: TRBJ1-5
V gene: TRBV23-1
clone size: NA
D gene: NA
CDR3 DNA: TGCGCCAGCTCCCCGGTGGGGGGAGGACAGCCCCAGCATTTT
CDR3 protein: CASSPVGGGQPQHF

J gene: TRBJ2-7
V gene: TRBV6-5
clone size: NA
D gene: TRBD2
CDR3 DNA: TGTGCCAGCAGCGTATCCGGGACTATCTCCTACGAGCAGTACTTC
CDR3 protein: CASSVSGTISYEQYF